Shown below are 5 T cell receptor beta chains from a single sample sequenced in a study of blood T cell repertoires in COVID-19. The method was immunoSEQ multiplex PCR; TCRdb's version includes in-frame clones alone and lacks a portion of them. Found here are under 250,000 clones, under 90% of them singletons; the top ten hold roughly 3.5%. The specimen was PBMCs or T cells enriched from blood (not recorded which). These receptors came from a woman aged 55-69 years who had recovered from COVID-19.

The CDR3 region has the DNA TGTGCCAGCAACTACGGCGGCAGGGGGCATGAGGACACTGAAGCTTTCTTT. It is translated as CASNYGGRGHEDTEAFF. V gene TRBV5-4 combines with J gene TRBJ1-1, with 8 positions matching TRBD1. The CDR3 runs to 17 residues. Germline trimming cut 6 bases from V and 3 bases from J; bases unmatched to any gene: 16. Germline V gene sequence: CDR1 SGHNT, CDR2 YYREEE (reference sequence).

The V gene is TRBV10-1, the J gene TRBJ2-7; TRBD2 matches 7 bases. The V gene's germline CDR1 is WNHNN and CDR2 SYGVQD (reference sequence). This CDR3 spans 14 amino acids. V was clipped by 2 bases and J by 2 bases; unmatched bases: 3. Here the CDR3 DNA reads TGCGCCAGCAGTGAGCAAGCGGGACCCTACGAGCAGTACTTC. Translation: CASSEQAGPYEQYF.

The chain has TRBV29-1 and TRBJ1-1, with D unclear. The germline V gene has CDR1 SQVTM and CDR2 ANQGSEA. The CDR3 covers 13 residues. V lost 4 bases, J lost 0 bases, and 9 bases lay in between. CDR3 sequence (DNA): TGCAGCGTTGGAGGGCAACTGAACACTGAAGCTTTCTTT. Residues: CSVGGQLNTEAFF.

V is TRBV3-1 (or the pseudogene TRBV3-2) and J is TRBJ2-2, with a weak D call TRBD1 (6 bases). The CDR3 spans 15 residues. Germline CDR1 is LGHDT and CDR2 is YNNKEL (reference sequence). Trimming removed 2 bases at V and 3 bases at J, with 10 bases between. The CDR3 DNA is TGTGCCAGCAGCCAAACAGGGATGGACACCGGGGAGCTGTTTTTT. Translation: CASSQTGMDTGELFF.

The chain uses TRBV3-1 (or the pseudogene TRBV3-2) and TRBJ2-7, with a weak D call TRBD2 (5 bases). With 2 bases removed from V and 3 bases from J, the gap between germline ends came to 5 bases. CDR1 is LGHDT and CDR2 is YNNKEL in the germline V gene (reference sequence). The CDR3 has 12 residues. As DNA, the CDR3 is TGTGCCAGCAGCCAACGGGGCTACGAGCAGTACTTC. The encoded protein is CASSQRGYEQYF.